This T cell receptor (beta chain) was captured by sequencing in a study of blood T cell repertoires in COVID-19. V lost 3 bases and J 4 bases, leaving 15 bases between the germline ends. In germline, CDR1 is SQVTM, CDR2 ANQGSEA. This CDR3 is 14 amino acids long. Per the original methods: Nucleated cell number was recorded as an estimate derived from reference gene primer amplification. Using immunoSEQ multiplex PCR, the repertoire was profiled, and TCRdb retains in-frame clones only, with some absent. V and J calls plus clone size are reproduced from that table; the DNA served to infer D and trimming. The table has 65,000 to 85,000 clones, roughly 90% seen once.

The clonotype comes from a human donor in a cohort sampled during active COVID-19. The chain recombines TRBV29-1 with TRBJ1-2, with D possibly TRBD1 on 5 matching bases. The sequencing sample was made of peripheral blood. DNA for the CDR3: TGCAGCGTTGAGGACCCTAGGGGATTCTATGGCTACACCTTC. Residues: CSVEDPRGFYGYTF.